This T cell receptor beta chain is drawn from a study of blood T cell repertoires in COVID-19. Only in-frame clones appear in the TCRdb table, and some are missing; sequencing was by immunoSEQ multiplex PCR. The sample gives some 240,000 clones, 81% of which show up once; roughly 7.4% is in the top ten. Germline lookup yields CDR1 LGHDT and CDR2 YNNKEL (reference sequence). Trimming cost V 0 bases and J 0 bases; bases outside gene matches: 9. This CDR3 region has 20 residues. The rearrangement uses TRBV3-1 (or the pseudogene TRBV3-2) and TRBJ2-2; 11 nucleotides align to TRBD2. This receptor was taken from a woman of 80 years or more with COVID-19, enrolled during active disease. The material sequenced was peripheral blood. In DNA form, the CDR3 reads TGTGCCAGCAGCCAAGATCTGCCTAGCGGGGGGAAAGCGAACACCGGGGAGCTGTTTTTT. It is translated as CASSQDLPSGGKANTGELFF.